This TCR beta chain was documented in a study of Tregs in tolerant kidney transplant recipients. Study-level points and caveats: Findings come from small patient numbers and require larger validation. The most relevant donor-specific Treg TCRbeta repertoire apparently came from expansion with activated donor B cells.

This CDR3 has 16 amino acids. The germline V gene has CDR1 SGHVS and CDR2 FNYEAQ. V dropped 5 bases and J dropped 3 bases, with 19 bases sitting between them. Mixed chimerism was transient after nonmyeloablative marrow transplants from related graft donors. Thawed PBMCs were FACS-sorted into unstimulated CD4+CD25+CD127- regulatory T cells, CD4+CD25- non-regulatory cells, CD4 and CD8 cells. On this clone: No antigen is known for it. Read sequence stops 3 residues before the CDR3 end, and the germline J gene provides the missing end.

Measured with immunoSEQ multiplex PCR; TCRdb has only the in-frame clones, and not every one. The repertoire shows 12,000 to 15,000 clones; the top ten hold about 3.3%. The rearrangement joins TRBV7-6 to TRBJ2-5, with D maybe TRBD2 (5 bases). The input for sequencing was CD4+ T cells from blood (PBMCs), taken 12 months after the transplant. The TCR sequence derives from a human patient who received a combined kidney and bone marrow transplant. The graft donor may have given rise to some T cells. CDR3 DNA (partial): TGTGCCAGCAGCCACCGTCCAGCGGAGAGAAAAGAGACC. It specifies CASSHRPAERKET. The full-length CDR3 reads as CASSHRPAERKETQYF.